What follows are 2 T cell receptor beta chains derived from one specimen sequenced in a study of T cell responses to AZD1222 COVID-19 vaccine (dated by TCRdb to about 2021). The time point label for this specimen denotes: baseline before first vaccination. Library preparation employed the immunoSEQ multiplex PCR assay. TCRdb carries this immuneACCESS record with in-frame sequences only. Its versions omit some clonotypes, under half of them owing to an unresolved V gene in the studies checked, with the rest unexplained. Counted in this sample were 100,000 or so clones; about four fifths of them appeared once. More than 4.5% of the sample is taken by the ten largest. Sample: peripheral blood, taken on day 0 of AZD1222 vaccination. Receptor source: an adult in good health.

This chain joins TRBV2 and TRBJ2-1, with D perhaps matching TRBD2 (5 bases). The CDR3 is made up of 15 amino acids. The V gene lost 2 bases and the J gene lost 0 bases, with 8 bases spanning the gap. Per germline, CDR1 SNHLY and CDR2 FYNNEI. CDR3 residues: CASSESLASYNEQFF. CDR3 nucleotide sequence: TGTGCCAGCAGTGAATCTCTAGCCTCCTACAATGAGCAGTTCTTC.

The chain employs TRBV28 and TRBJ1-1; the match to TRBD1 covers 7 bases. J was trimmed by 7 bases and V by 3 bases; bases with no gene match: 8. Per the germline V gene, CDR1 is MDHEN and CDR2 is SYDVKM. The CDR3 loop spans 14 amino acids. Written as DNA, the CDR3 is TGTGCCAGCAGTTTGTTCCGGTGGACAGGTGAAGCTTTCTTT. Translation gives CASSLFRWTGEAFF. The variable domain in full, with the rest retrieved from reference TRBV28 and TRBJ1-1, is DVKVTQSSRYLVKRTGEKVFLECVQDMDHENMFWYRQDPGLGLRLIYFSYDVKMKEKGDIPEGYSVSREKKERFSLILESASTNQTSMYLCASSLFRWTGEAFFGQGTRLTVV.